The source of this T cell receptor (beta chain) is a study of response to subunit inactivated influenza vaccine. The CDR3 totals 14 residues. V dropped 2 bases and J dropped 7 bases, with 15 bases sitting between them. Germline assignment: CDR1 KGHSH and CDR2 LQKENI. This clonotype was counted between two and nine times. TCRdb processed the RT-PCR reads anew with MiXCR; each CDR3 protein has one entry. The sample has roughly 780,000 distinct CDR3 sequences; under 20% are singletons. This sequence was found in a middle-aged man who received an inactivated influenza vaccine. J is TRBJ2-7 and V is TRBV18; a possible D gene is TRBD1 (5 bases). The sample was PBMCs from blood, taken less than 6 days after vaccination. The CDR3 reads CASSPYSGKGEQYF. CDR3 DNA: TGTGCCAGCTCACCATACTCAGGGAAAGGGGAGCAGTACTTC.